Sequencing of this T cell receptor (beta chain) was carried out in a study of a mutant IDH1 vaccine in newly diagnosed glioma (dated by TCRdb to the early 2020s). Background for the entire study: Patients were given eight vaccinations, in weeks 1, 3, 5, 7, 11, 15, 19 and 23, which matched visits V03 through V10. Before enrollment, patients had received standard therapy of radiotherapy alone, temozolomide alone, or radiochemotherapy with temozolomide; most received the combination. Of the approximately 30 treated patients, approximately 62% were male and approximately 38% were female, and the mean age was 40.4 years. Vaccination started 4-6 weeks after radiotherapy alone, or was given together with temozolomide cycles in the groups whose treatment included chemotherapy. For exploratory analyses, about two dozen treated patients had longitudinal TCRB deep sequencing done wherever samples were available. Peripheral blood samples were drawn at six visits, namely V03 (baseline), V05, V07, V10, V12 and V13. General findings and caveats noted by the study authors: Selection of PBMC samples for TCRB deep sequencing was based on availability. According to the authors, sample limitations meant that analyses of patient blood samples could not be reproduced. Across multiple MHC alleles, vaccine-induced immune responses were seen in 85% to 95% of patients. Pseudoprogression seemed to be unrelated to changes in the top peripheral T cell clonotypes found by TCRB sequencing.

The library was prepared using the immunoSEQ multiplex PCR assay. Following the manufacturer's protocol, the hsTCRB Kit was used to amplify rearranged TCR beta chain sequences. TCRB libraries were sequenced on an Illumina MiSeq. The authors processed their data as follows. Demultiplexing, trimming and gene mapping were performed with the kit vendor's proprietary platform. TCRdb holds this immuneACCESS table with in-frame rearrangements only. Some clones are missing; in checked studies, unresolved V genes explain under half, and the rest has no known cause. Clone size and V and J calls were adopted from that table, with D and trimming inferred from the DNA. The sample table lists over 50,000 clones, about nine tenths of them with a count of one. The ten largest account for about 5% of the sample. The CDR3 contains 15 residues, cysteine and phenylalanine counted. The retained sequence is limited to the CDR3, 45 bases, with the frame set at the first base. The germline V gene (reference sequence) specifies SSHAT as CDR1 and FNYEAQ as CDR2.

This clone was found once. No cognate antigen has been identified for it. The junction does not match germline at one end; this may be a read error. This specimen's time point label, interpreted: week 5, during vaccination. A 20-mer mutant IDH1 peptide at 300 micrograms in Montanide made up each vaccine dose, which was injected subcutaneously together with topical imiquimod. Donors had newly diagnosed WHO grade 3 or 4 IDH1-mutant astrocytomas with loss of nuclear ATRX. The samples were drawn from NOA16, a multicentre, single-arm, open-label phase I trial in Germany that tested a mutant IDH1 peptide vaccine in humans for the first time. Genomic DNA for TCRB sequencing was extracted from EDTA blood using the DNeasy Blood and Tissue Kit.

The sequence links TRBV7-7 to TRBJ2-7; 7 of the junction bases match TRBD2. The material sequenced was PBMCs, taken from a glioma patient whose treatment included an IDH1 peptide vaccine. This receptor was obtained from a woman in her forties with glioma. The CDR3 has the sequence CASSLGRGSKYEQYF. At the DNA level, the sequence is TGTGCTAGCAGCTTAGGGCGGGGGTCAAAGTACGAGCAGTACTTC.